The rows below give T cell receptor beta chains drawn from one sample of a study of CD8 T cells in Susac syndrome. Each CDR3 protein gets one entry after TCRdb re-called the immunoSEQ multiplex PCR reads with MiXCR. The sample consists of roughly 120,000 distinct CDR3 sequences, more than 85% of them appearing once. The sample comprised CD8+ T cells from PBMCs. All receptors come from a human donor with multiple sclerosis. Each CDR3 is given with its conserved first and last residue. The D gene is left open where the match is weak. Clone size appears in some rows only: once, few, many, or a class for an expanded clone.

clone size | J gene | D gene | V gene | CDR3 protein | CDR3 DNA
. | TRBJ2-3 | . | TRBV4-1 | CASSQGDHTDTQYF | TGCGCCAGCAGCCAAGGGGACCACACAGATACGCAGTATTTT
. | TRBJ2-5 | TRBD2 | TRBV5-1 | CASSLELASPGETQYF | TGCGCCAGCAGCTTGGAACTAGCGAGCCCCGGGGAGACCCAGTACTTC
. | TRBJ2-7 | TRBD1 | TRBV9 | CASSLGQNYEQYF | TGTGCCAGCAGCCTGGGACAGAACTACGAGCAGTACTTC
. | TRBJ1-5 | . | TRBV19 | CASSVEDRYSNQPQHF | TGTGCCAGTAGTGTCGAGGACAGATATAGCAATCAGCCCCAGCATTTT
. | TRBJ1-6 | . | TRBV7-9 | CASTTASSPLHF | TGTGCCAGCACGACGGCTAGTTCACCCCTCCACTTT
. | TRBJ2-2 | . | TRBV5-4 | CASSSGHFKGELFF | TGTGCCAGCAGCTCGGGACATTTCAAAGGGGAGCTGTTTTTT
. | TRBJ2-3 | TRBD2 | TRBV20-1 | CSARTSRTDTQYF | TGCAGTGCTAGGACTAGCCGCACAGATACGCAGTATTTT
. | TRBJ2-7 | . | TRBV7-9 | CASSLERTFYEQYF | TGTGCCAGCAGCTTAGAACGGACTTTCTACGAGCAGTACTTC
. | TRBJ1-1 | . | TRBV12-3/TRBV12-4 | CASSPKLGGYTEAFF | TGTGCCAGCAGTCCAAAGTTGGGGGGCTACACTGAAGCTTTCTTT
. | TRBJ2-1 | . | TRBV5-1 | CASSLRTAYNEQFF | TGCGCCAGCAGCCTACGGACAGCCTACAATGAGCAGTTCTTC
. | TRBJ2-7 | TRBD2 | TRBV6-6 | CASSPSGTSFYEQYF | TGTGCCAGCAGTCCCTCCGGGACTAGCTTCTACGAGCAGTACTTC
once | TRBJ2-1 | . | TRBV19 | CASSIGAREQFF | TGTGCCAGTAGTATAGGAGCCCGTGAGCAGTTCTTC
. | TRBJ2-1 | TRBD2 | TRBV14 | CASSQQGLAGIGEQFF | TGTGCCAGCAGCCAACAGGGACTAGCGGGAATCGGTGAGCAGTTCTTC
. | TRBJ2-3 | . | TRBV5-1 | CASSLKGPTDTQYF | TGCGCCAGCAGCTTGAAGGGACCCACAGATACGCAGTATTTT
. | TRBJ2-3 | TRBD2 | TRBV2 | CASSDWKREEDTQYF | TGTGCCAGCAGTGATTGGAAGCGGGAGGAAGATACGCAGTATTTT
once | TRBJ2-2 | . | TRBV9 | CASSVKGSGELFF | TGTGCCAGCAGCGTAAAGGGGTCCGGGGAGCTGTTTTTT
. | TRBJ2-7 | TRBD2 | TRBV4-1 | CASSQEGVGTSLYEQYF | TGCGCCAGCAGCCAAGAGGGGGTCGGGACTAGCCTCTACGAGCAGTACTTC
once | TRBJ1-1 | . | TRBV30 | CAWSHDSLFEAFF | TGTGCCTGGAGTCATGACAGCCTATTTGAAGCTTTCTTT
. | TRBJ2-7 | TRBD1 | TRBV25-1 | CATPPLRPQGAPYEQYF | TGTGCCACCCCGCCTTTAAGACCACAGGGGGCACCTTACGAGCAGTACTTC
. | TRBJ2-1 | . | TRBV7-9 | CASRTGTHNEQFF | TGTGCCAGCAGGACCGGGACCCACAATGAGCAGTTCTTC
. | TRBJ1-1 | . | TRBV25-1 | CASSVGALGWTEAFF | TGTGCCAGCAGTGTGGGGGCGCTCGGGTGGACTGAAGCTTTCTTT
. | TRBJ2-3 | . | TRBV3-1 | CASSPQKRTRSSTDTQYF | TGTGCCAGCAGCCCTCAAAAGCGGACCCGTTCTAGCACAGATACGCAGTATTTT
. | TRBJ2-3 | TRBD1 | TRBV12-3/TRBV12-4 | CASSLGQALTDTQYF | TGTGCCAGCAGCTTGGGACAGGCCCTCACAGATACGCAGTATTTT
. | TRBJ2-5 | TRBD1 | TRBV12-3/TRBV12-4 | CASRLRDSLVGTQYF | TGTGCCAGCAGACTACGGGACAGCCTCGTAGGGACCCAGTACTTC
. | TRBJ2-1 | . | TRBV7-9 | CASSRGPVAYNEQFF | TGTGCCAGCAGCAGAGGACCAGTGGCCTACAATGAGCAGTTCTTC
. | TRBJ1-1 | . | TRBV29-1 | CSVNQEAFF | TGCAGCGTTAACCAAGAAGCTTTCTTT
. | TRBJ1-1 | . | TRBV7-9 | CASSLYSEAFF | TGTGCCAGCAGCTTATACAGTGAAGCTTTCTTT
. | TRBJ1-4 | . | TRBV7-8 | CASSTRPRVIGEKLFF | TGTGCCAGCAGCACCCGACCCAGGGTAATCGGTGAAAAACTGTTTTTT
. | TRBJ1-5 | . | TRBV19 | CASSVDTNSNQPQHF | TGTGCCAGTAGTGTCGACACCAATAGCAATCAGCCCCAGCATTTT
. | TRBJ2-1 | TRBD2 | TRBV13 | CASSLGTSGILRGFF | TGTGCCAGCAGCCTAGGGACTAGCGGGATCCTCAGGGGGTTCTTC
. | TRBJ2-1 | TRBD2 | TRBV30 | CAWSVSGGNEQFF | TGTGCCTGGAGTGTTTCGGGAGGAAATGAGCAGTTCTTC
. | TRBJ2-4 | TRBD2 | TRBV5-1 | CASSLRTSMDKNIQYF | TGCGCCAGCAGCCTACGGACTAGTATGGACAAAAACATTCAGTACTTC
. | TRBJ2-7 | . | TRBV12-3/TRBV12-4 | CASSSVEAYEQYF | TGTGCCAGCAGTTCGGTTGAAGCCTACGAGCAGTACTTC
. | TRBJ2-7 | TRBD1 | TRBV19 | CASTPRGQGGYEQYF | TGTGCCAGTACCCCCCGGGGACAGGGAGGCTACGAGCAGTACTTC
. | TRBJ2-5 | TRBD2 | TRBV12-5 | CASGEGGLAGVPKETQYF | TGTGCTAGTGGCGAAGGAGGACTAGCCGGAGTACCCAAAGAGACCCAGTACTTC
. | TRBJ1-6 | . | TRBV5-8 | CASSLEDSYNSPLHF | TGTGCCAGCAGCTTGGAGGACTCCTATAATTCACCCCTCCACTTT
. | TRBJ1-1 | . | TRBV9 | CASSVTGGPTEAFF | TGTGCCAGCAGCGTAACCGGGGGCCCCACTGAAGCTTTCTTT
. | TRBJ2-1 | . | TRBV9 | CASSAPPRQAEQFF | TGTGCCAGCAGCGCCCCCCCCAGACAGGCTGAGCAGTTCTTC
. | TRBJ2-1 | . | TRBV9 | CASSLAPNNEQFF | TGTGCCAGCAGCCTAGCACCTAACAATGAGCAGTTCTTC
. | TRBJ2-1 | TRBD1 | TRBV5-4 | CASSLLGDYRGGYEQFF | TGTGCCAGCAGCTTGTTAGGTGACTATCGAGGGGGCTATGAGCAGTTCTTC
. | TRBJ2-1 | . | TRBV6-2/TRBV6-3 | CASRDGGNEQFF | TGTGCCAGCAGGGATGGGGGGAATGAGCAGTTCTTC
. | TRBJ1-4 | . | TRBV30 | CAWTRTAGADRYEKLFF | TGTGCCTGGACCAGGACTGCTGGTGCCGACCGATACGAAAAACTGTTTTTT
once | TRBJ2-7 | TRBD2 | TRBV29-1 | CSVGGGDDYEQYF | TGCAGCGTCGGCGGGGGGGACGACTACGAGCAGTACTTC